Following are 19 T cell receptor beta chains from one sample sequenced in a study of cytomegalovirus exposure and HLA in healthy donors. The PCR was carried out with 60 Vbeta primers and 13 Jbeta primers. Libraries were prepared by immunoSEQ multiplex PCR; TCRdb keeps only in-frame clonotypes and omits some of them. Here the sample spans roughly 49,000 clones, around 73% being singletons. The sample was PBMCs. These receptors all stem from a woman aged 40 to 50 in good health and CMV-seropositive.

The V and J genes are TRBV10-3 and TRBJ1-1; perhaps TRBD1 as D (5 bases). CDR1 is ENHRY and CDR2 is SYGVKD in the germline V gene. This CDR3 is 14 amino acids long. V shed 3 bases and J shed 3 bases, with 11 bases lying between them. CDR3 DNA: TGTGCCATCAGTGAAGGGGCGGGGTACACTGAAGCTTTCTTT. Amino acid sequence: CAISEGAGYTEAFF.

V usage is TRBV5-4 and J usage is TRBJ2-7, with TRBD1 matching over 7 bases. Per germline, CDR1 SGHNT and CDR2 YYREEE (reference sequence). CDR3 size: 13 residues. Germline trimming cut 4 bases from V and 5 bases from J; bases unmatched to any gene: 6. CDR3 sequence: CASSPTGAHEQYF. CDR3 sequence (DNA): TGTGCCAGCAGCCCAACAGGGGCCCACGAGCAGTACTTC.

The chain joins TRBV14 to TRBJ1-2; D is perhaps TRBD1 (6 bases). With 1 base removed from V and 4 bases from J, the gap between germline ends came to 7 bases. Germline CDR1 SGHDN, CDR2 FVKESK. CDR3 size: 13 residues. CDR3 coding DNA: TGTGCCAGCAGCCAAGGACAGGTCTATGGCTACACCTTC. Its translation is CASSQGQVYGYTF.

The V and J genes are TRBV28 and TRBJ2-6, with 7 bases that match TRBD1. After removal of 1 base from V and 2 bases from J, the junction contained 2 bases not matched to a gene. CDR1 and CDR2 (germline): MDHEN, SYDVKM. The CDR3 covers 16 residues. The CDR3 spells CASSLFDRAGANVLTF. The DNA for the CDR3 is TGTGCCAGCAGTTTATTCGACAGGGCTGGGGCCAACGTCCTGACTTTC.

The rearrangement uses TRBV7-9 and TRBJ1-1; possible D gene TRBD1, 5 bases. This CDR3 region has 15 residues. V was trimmed by 2 bases and J by 0 bases, leaving 10 bases between them. CDR1 SEHNR and CDR2 FQNEAQ come from the germline V gene (reference sequence). In DNA form, the CDR3 reads TGTGCCAGCAGCTTAATAGGGACTATGAACACTGAAGCTTTCTTT. Protein product: CASSLIGTMNTEAFF.

This rearrangement joins TRBV7-2 to TRBJ1-2, with D tentatively TRBD1 (6 bases). V lost 2 bases and J 2 bases, leaving 9 bases between the germline ends. Looked up from germline, CDR1 is SGHTA and CDR2 is FQGNSA. The CDR3 extends over 14 amino acids. The chain's CDR3 is CASSLWQGNYGYTF. CDR3 bases: TGTGCCAGCAGCTTATGGCAGGGGAACTATGGCTACACCTTC.

The V call is TRBV10-3, the J call TRBJ1-1; 10 bases are a match to TRBD1. CDR3 size: 13 residues. CDR1 and CDR2 from the germline V gene are ENHRY and SYGVKD. Trimming took 7 bases from V and 4 from J; bases not matched to a gene: 3. The CDR3 sequence: CAITGQGTTEAFF. CDR3 sequence (DNA): TGTGCCATCACGGGACAGGGGACCACTGAAGCTTTCTTT.

The V call is TRBV29-1, the J call TRBJ1-2; D perhaps matches TRBD1 (5 bases). Germline CDR1 SQVTM, CDR2 ANQGSEA. V was clipped by 5 bases and J by 6 bases, with 13 bases between them. The CDR3 length is 12 residues. The CDR3 DNA sequence: TGCAGCGTTCAGGGTGGGTCGGATGGCTACACCTTC. Translated: CSVQGGSDGYTF.

The chain has TRBV7-8 and TRBJ2-5; the match to TRBD2 covers 8 bases. This CDR3 is 16 amino acids long. The trim removed 1 base at V and 5 bases at J, leaving 9 bases unmatched. CDR1 and CDR2 (germline): SGHVS, FQNEAQ. The CDR3 DNA is TGTGCCAGCAGCTTAGGGAGCCGGGGGGGCCTCGAGACCCAGTACTTC. Translation gives CASSLGSRGGLETQYF.

This clone has more than one count but fewer than ten. The rearrangement uses TRBV12-5 and TRBJ2-5; 7 bases fit TRBD1. V lost 7 bases, J lost 4 bases, and 9 bases stayed unmatched. The CDR3 runs to 14 residues. CDR1 and CDR2 (germline): LGHNT, FRNRAP. The CDR3 coding sequence is TGTGCTAGTGCCCTGACAGGGTCGGGAGAGACCCAGTACTTC. Amino acids: CASALTGSGETQYF.

The chain employs TRBV9 and TRBJ2-3; 9 nucleotides line up with TRBD2. Losses at the gene ends were 0 bases for V and 8 bases for J; bases not matched to a gene: 7. Per the germline V gene, CDR1 is SGDLS and CDR2 is YYNGEE. CDR3 length: 15 residues. This CDR3 reads CASSVGAGGTGTQYF. The CDR3 nucleotides are TGTGCCAGCAGCGTAGGAGCGGGGGGAACGGGTACGCAGTATTTT. The complete variable domain, with remaining parts taken from reference TRBV9 and TRBJ2-3, reads DSGVTQTPKHLITATGQRVTLRCSPRSGDLSVYWYQQSLDQGLQFLIQYYNGEERAKGNILERFSAQQFPDLHSELNLSSLELGDSALYFCASSVGAGGTGTQYFGPGTRLTVL.

This chain joins TRBV7-7 and TRBJ2-1; TRBD2 matches 12 bases. The germline V gene encodes CDR1 SSHAT and CDR2 FNYEAQ (reference sequence). Trimming cost V 4 bases and J 5 bases; bases outside gene matches: 3. The CDR3 is 15 residues long. The CDR3: CASSSTSGGNNEQFF. Written as DNA, the CDR3 is TGTGCCAGCAGCTCGACTAGCGGGGGAAACAATGAGCAGTTCTTC. Combining the CDR3 with reference TRBV7-7 and TRBJ2-1 gives the whole variable domain GAGVSQSPRYKVTKRGQDVTLRCDPISSHATLYWYQQALGQGPEFLTYFNYEAQPDKSGLPSDRFSAERPEGSISTLTIQRTEQRDSAMYRCASSSTSGGNNEQFFGPGTRLTVL.

This clone has a handful of counts. The V and J genes are TRBV10-2 and TRBJ1-4; tentative D call: TRBD1 (6 bases). The CDR3 extends over 14 amino acids. Looked up from germline, CDR1 is WSHSY and CDR2 is SAAADI. The V gene lost 4 bases and the J gene lost 1 base, with 7 bases spanning the gap. CDR3 protein: CASSVGGTNEKLFF. CDR3 bases: TGCGCCAGCAGTGTAGGGGGAACTAATGAAAAACTGTTTTTT.

This clone was detected a few times. Here the CDR3 reads CASSVAAGSDEQYF. The CDR3 nucleotides read TGTGCCAGCAGCGTAGCTGCAGGGTCCGACGAGCAGTACTTC. V is TRBV9 and J is TRBJ2-7, with a weak D call TRBD1 (5 bases). The germline V gene encodes CDR1 SGDLS and CDR2 YYNGEE. The V and J ends lost 0 bases and 5 bases respectively, with 12 bases between them. This CDR3 contains 14 residues. Based on the CDR3 plus reference TRBV9 and TRBJ2-7, the full variable domain is DSGVTQTPKHLITATGQRVTLRCSPRSGDLSVYWYQQSLDQGLQFLIQYYNGEERAKGNILERFSAQQFPDLHSELNLSSLELGDSALYFCASSVAAGSDEQYFGPGTRLTVT.

The J gene is TRBJ2-1, the V gene TRBV7-2; 12 bases are a match to TRBD2. With V trimmed by 3 bases and J by 6 bases, 12 bases remained unmatched. CDR3 length: 18 residues. Looked up from germline, CDR1 is SGHTA and CDR2 is FQGNSA. The CDR3 here is CASSLGSTSGGRFNEQFF. The DNA of the CDR3 is TGTGCCAGCAGCTTGGGGAGCACTAGCGGGGGGCGTTTCAATGAGCAGTTCTTC.

This rearrangement joins TRBV2 to TRBJ1-1, with D unclear. Germline-derived CDR1 and CDR2 are SNHLY and FYNNEI. Trimming stripped 6 bases from V and 4 bases from J, with 12 bases between. The CDR3 runs 13 residues. The CDR3 DNA follows: TGTGCCAGCAGCCTTCTTGGTAGCACTGAAGCTTTCTTT. Its translation is CASSLLGSTEAFF.

This chain joins TRBV11-1 and TRBJ2-2, with 7 bases identical to TRBD2. CDR1 and CDR2 from the germline V gene are SGHAT and FQDESV (reference sequence). The CDR3 extends over 15 amino acids. Trimming cost V 5 bases and J 4 bases; bases outside gene matches: 7. CDR3 sequence reads: CASSPRTRGTGELFF. In nucleotides, the CDR3 is TGTGCCAGCAGCCCTAGGACTAGGGGCACCGGGGAGCTGTTTTTT.

This rearrangement joins TRBV6-5 to TRBJ1-1; no clear D. The CDR3 is made up of 16 amino acids. V was cut by 0 bases and J by 7 bases, with 18 bases left in between. In germline, CDR1 is MNHEY, CDR2 SVGAGI. The CDR3 here is CASSYSITSGLGEAFF. CDR3 in DNA: TGTGCCAGCAGTTACTCGATAACTAGCGGGTTGGGTGAAGCTTTCTTT.

Concerning this clone: The junction differs from germline at one of its ends, possibly a read error. The chain couples TRBV27 to TRBJ2-3, with no clear D. The CDR3 sequence is 15 residues long. The germline CDR1 and CDR2 sequences are MNHEY and SMNVEV (reference sequence). CDR3 sequence (DNA): TGTGCCAGCAGGTTATTTGACTCTCCCACAGATACGCAGTATTTT. Amino acid sequence: CASRLFDSPTDTQYF.